This T cell receptor (beta chain) was recovered during a study of shared clonotypes between healthy human individuals. Overall study context: Researchers assigned three CD4 naive, three CD4 memory, two CD8 naive and one CD8 memory plate to each donor.

TCRdb's copy holds only in-frame clones and misses some; the assay was immunoSEQ multiplex PCR. Here the sample spans 1.6 million or so clones, 98% being singletons. The specimen sequenced was naive CD4+ T cells sorted from blood. Stated subset: CD45RA+ positively selected. The clonotype was recovered from a man younger than 45 in good health.

The chain's CDR3 is CASSPKRTAKDTEAFF. The CDR3 DNA reads TGTGCCAGCAGTCCAAAACGGACGGCTAAAGACACTGAAGCTTTCTTT. This chain uses TRBV27 with TRBJ1-1; no clear D gene. CDR1 and CDR2 (germline): MNHEY, SMNVEV (reference sequence). Between the trimmed V and J ends, which lost 5 bases and 3 bases, there was a span of 19 bases. This CDR3 has 16 residues.